A single sample gave rise to the 23 T cell receptor beta chains below, sequenced in a study of neurological immune-mediated disorders. MiXCR, applied by TCRdb to the 5' RACE reads, yields one record per CDR3 protein. The profile shows 100,000 or so distinct CDR3 sequences, 3.5% to 4% of them singletons. Sequenced material: PBMCs. The receptor set was obtained from a woman aged 18-30 years with multiple sclerosis.

This clonotype was seen at least ten times. The J gene is TRBJ1-3, the V gene TRBV2; 7 nucleotides align to TRBD1. The V gene end was trimmed by 11 bases and the J gene end by 2 bases; junction bases not matched to a gene: 6. The CDR3 is made up of 13 amino acids. Germline-derived CDR1 and CDR2 are SNHLY and FYNNEI. In nucleotides, the CDR3 is TGTGCCGGTGGACAGGACACTGGAAACACCATATATTTT. Protein sequence: CAGGQDTGNTIYF.

The chain recombines TRBV6-2 or TRBV6-3 with TRBJ2-7; D is possibly TRBD1 (5 bases). Germline V gene data show CDR1 as MNHEY and CDR2 as SVGEGT. V was clipped by 6 bases and J by 5 bases, with 11 bases between them. This CDR3 comprises 12 residues. The CDR3 region has the DNA TGTGCCAGCAGCCTAGGGGTAGACGAGCAGTACTTC. Its translation is CASSLGVDEQYF.

This clonotype was counted many times. The J gene is TRBJ2-7, the V gene TRBV7-2; the match to TRBD1 covers 8 bases. Trimming at V came to 5 bases and at J to 6 bases, leaving 6 bases not matched to a gene. Germline V gives CDR1 SGHTA, CDR2 FQGNSA. CDR3 size: 13 residues. The CDR3, as DNA: TGTGCCAGCAGCCCACAGGGGGATTTCGAGCAGTACTTC. This translates into CASSPQGDFEQYF.

There are many counts of this clonotype. The J gene is TRBJ1-4, the V gene TRBV7-2; no definite D call. This CDR3 comprises 15 residues. From germline, CDR1 is SGHTA and CDR2 FQGNSA. Trimming stripped 1 base from V and 5 bases from J, with 11 bases between. The CDR3 DNA follows: TGTGCCAGCAGCTTAGACGGATTAAAGAATGAAAAACTGTTTTTT. Translating gives CASSLDGLKNEKLFF.

The table lists this clonotype with many counts. The V call is TRBV12-3 or TRBV12-4, the J call TRBJ2-5; TRBD1 agrees at 9 bases. J was trimmed by 5 bases and V by 6 bases; bases with no gene match: 10. The CDR3 covers 15 residues. The CDR3 here is CASRPRTGAGETQYF. CDR3 nucleotides: TGTGCCAGCAGACCTCGGACAGGGGCCGGCGAGACCCAGTACTTC.

This clonotype showed up many times. The chain employs TRBV6-5 and TRBJ1-1; D remains unclear. Germline CDR1 reads MNHEY; CDR2 reads SVGAGI. The V end was cut by 6 bases, the J end by 4 bases, with 6 bases between. The CDR3 sequence is 11 residues long. CDR3 in amino acids: CASRRSTEAFF. The CDR3 region has the DNA TGTGCCAGCAGACGGAGCACTGAAGCTTTCTTT.

This clonotype was seen at least ten times. The V and J genes are TRBV20-1 and TRBJ2-2, with TRBD2 matching over 11 bases. V shed 5 bases, J shed 4 bases, and the junction held 9 bases outside the gene matches. Germline V CDR1 and CDR2: DFQATT, SNEGSKA (reference sequence). CDR3 length: 16 residues. Here the CDR3 reads CSAQHYGTSGTGELFF. CDR3 nucleotide sequence: TGCAGTGCTCAACACTACGGGACTAGCGGCACCGGGGAGCTGTTTTTT.

This clonotype was detected many times. CDR3: CSARARGSPYNEQFF. CDR3 DNA: TGCAGTGCTAGAGCGCGTGGTAGCCCCTACAATGAGCAGTTCTTC. This chain connects TRBV20-1 to TRBJ2-1; no definite D call. Trimming cost V 1 base and J 2 bases, with 12 bases left between them. CDR3 length: 15 amino acids. CDR1 and CDR2 from the germline V gene are DFQATT and SNEGSKA (reference sequence).

This clonotype was picked up a small number of times. The chain joins TRBV3-1 to TRBJ1-6, with D tentatively TRBD1 (5 bases). The CDR3 sequence is 15 residues long. Germline V CDR1 and CDR2: LGHDT, YNNKEL (reference sequence). Trimming removed 4 bases from V and 9 bases from J, with 16 bases in between. The DNA for the CDR3 is TGTGCCAGCAGCCCCCGACAGAAAGCGGTTTCACCCCTCCACTTT. Translated: CASSPRQKAVSPLHF. Supplemented by reference TRBV3-1 and TRBJ1-6, the full variable domain reads DTAVSQTPKYLVTQMGNDKSIKCEQNLGHDTMYWYKQDSKKFLKIMFSYNNKELIINETVPNRFSPKSPDKAHLNLHINSLELGDSAVYFCASSPRQKAVSPLHFGNGTRLTVT.

This clonotype was seen repeatedly, ten times or more. The chain joins TRBV12-3 or TRBV12-4 to TRBJ2-1, with D possibly being TRBD1 or TRBD2 (5 bases each). V was pared by 6 bases and J by 2 bases, with 14 bases between. This CDR3 region has 15 residues. The CDR3 protein is CASSERDRTYNEQFF. The CDR3 DNA reads as TGTGCCAGCAGCGAACGGGACCGAACCTACAATGAGCAGTTCTTC.

Ten or more counts support this clonotype. The chain uses TRBV6-5 and TRBJ2-1; D is perhaps TRBD1 (6 bases). There are 15 residues in the CDR3. Deletions cut 10 bases from V and 5 bases from J, with 21 bases between. Germline CDR1 reads MNHEY; CDR2 reads SVGAGI. The CDR3 sequence: CAIKETQGENNEQFF. The CDR3, as DNA: TGTGCCATCAAGGAAACACAGGGCGAAAACAATGAGCAGTTCTTC.

This clonotype was observed many times. This chain connects TRBV21-1 to TRBJ2-5; the listed D gene, TRBD1, was not tested against the DNA. TRBV21-1 is assigned pseudogene status. The CDR3 totals 14 residues. CDR3 residues: CANPRGSYMETQYF. The CDR3 DNA reads as TGTGCCAACCCAAGGGGTAGTTATATGGAGACCCAGTACTTC.

This clonotype was detected ten times or more. V and J are TRBV10-3 and TRBJ1-1, with D possibly matching TRBD1 (5 bases). CDR1 and CDR2 (germline): ENHRY, SYGVKD. CDR3 length: 14 residues. V was pared by 6 bases and J by 4 bases, with 15 bases between. The CDR3 DNA reads as TGTGCCATCAGCGGAATGGGGCAAGGCACTGAAGCTTTCTTT. It encodes CAISGMGQGTEAFF.

In its sample, this clonotype was seen many times. This chain joins TRBV7-8 and TRBJ2-2; 10 positions match TRBD2. Germline assignment: CDR1 SGHVS and CDR2 FQNEAQ. V lost 5 bases to trimming and J lost 6 bases; unmatched junction nucleotides: 3. This CDR3 spans 14 amino acids. The CDR3 nucleotides are TGTGCCAGCAGCACAAGCGGGGGGGCCGGGGAGCTGTTTTTT. This codes for CASSTSGGAGELFF.

This clonotype was detected many times. V usage is TRBV7-9 and J usage is TRBJ2-1; D might be TRBD2 (6 bases). The CDR3 is 17 residues long. CDR1 SEHNR and CDR2 FQNEAQ come from the germline V gene (reference sequence). Trimming pared 2 bases from V and 8 bases from J, leaving 22 bases between. The CDR3 region is CASSLNPWRDSDYEQFF. Written as DNA, the CDR3 is TGTGCCAGCAGCTTAAATCCCTGGCGGGATTCGGATTATGAGCAGTTCTTC.

This clonotype has a count of ten or more. This sequence joins TRBV27 and TRBJ2-5; D is unclear. The V end was cut by 2 bases, the J end by 4 bases, with 11 bases between. Germline V gene lookup returns CDR1 MNHEY and CDR2 SMNVEV (reference sequence). The CDR3 has 14 residues. CDR3 DNA: TGTGCCAGCAGTTTAATGTCTGCGTCAGAGACCCAGTACTTC. Translating it yields CASSLMSASETQYF.

This clonotype was seen ten or more times. The gene calls are TRBV5-1 and TRBJ2-1, with D perhaps TRBD2 (5 bases). CDR1 is SGHRS and CDR2 is YFSETQ in the germline V gene. V was cut by 0 bases and J by 6 bases, with 7 bases left in between. This CDR3 is built from 13 residues. CDR3 in amino acids: CASSLEAGNEQFF. The DNA of the CDR3 is TGCGCCAGCAGCTTGGAGGCGGGCAATGAGCAGTTCTTC. The full variable domain, completed using reference TRBV5-1 and TRBJ2-1, is KAGVTQTPRYLIKTRGQQVTLSCSPISGHRSVSWYQQTPGQGLQFLFEYFSETQRNKGNFPGRFSGRQFSNSRSEMNVSTLELGDSALYLCASSLEAGNEQFFGPGTRLTVL.

This clonotype was recorded at least ten times. The chain uses TRBV4-2 and TRBJ2-7, with 11 bases that match TRBD2. In germline, CDR1 is LGHNA, CDR2 YNFKEQ. CDR3 length equals 16 residues. Germline trimming cut 2 bases from V and 4 bases from J; bases unmatched to any gene: 7. The CDR3 DNA sequence: TGTGCCAGCAGCCAACCAATAGCGGGAGGGCGGTACGAGCAGTACTTC. The encoded protein is CASSQPIAGGRYEQYF.

This clonotype was seen ten or more times. The genes are TRBV7-2 and TRBJ1-4, with TRBD1 as a possible D gene (6 bases). This CDR3 is 16 amino acids long. Trimming removed 4 bases at V and 0 bases at J, with 12 bases between. CDR1 is SGHTA and CDR2 is FQGNSA in the germline V gene. This CDR3 reads CASSSQGRATNEKLFF. The CDR3 bases are TGTGCCAGCAGCTCCCAGGGGAGGGCAACTAATGAAAAACTGTTTTTT.

This clonotype has a count of ten or more. The rearrangement joins TRBV21-1 to TRBJ2-7; the table's D call of TRBD1 was not tested on the DNA. TRBV21-1 is a pseudogene segment. This CDR3 is 17 amino acids long. As DNA, the CDR3 is TGTGCCAGCAGCACGAACGTCCCGGGGCCGAGCTCCTACGAGCAGTACTTC. This gives the protein CASSTNVPGPSSYEQYF.

This clonotype was counted ten times or more. The rearrangement uses TRBV29-1 and TRBJ2-3, with 10 bases identical to TRBD2. From germline, CDR1 is SQVTM and CDR2 ANQGSEA. Trimming at V came to 3 bases and at J to 2 bases, leaving 2 bases not matched to a gene. This CDR3 spans 14 amino acids. As DNA, the CDR3 is TGCAGCGTTGATAGCGGGAGGCCCACAGATACGCAGTATTTT. Protein sequence: CSVDSGRPTDTQYF.

This clonotype has a handful of counts. This chain uses TRBV27 with TRBJ1-2, with D possibly matching TRBD1 (6 bases). V lost 2 bases and J lost 4, with 11 bases in between. Germline lookup yields CDR1 MNHEY and CDR2 SMNVEV (reference sequence). CDR3 length: 14 residues. CDR3 sequence reads: CASSLQGKTYGYTF. CDR3 DNA: TGTGCCAGCAGTTTACAGGGGAAGACCTATGGCTACACCTTC.

This clonotype was counted at least ten times. The chain uses TRBV24-1 and TRBJ1-5; possibly TRBD1 for D (5 bases). The germline gives CDR1 KGHDR, CDR2 SFDVKD. The V gene lost 2 bases and the J gene lost 1 base, with 11 bases spanning the gap. The CDR3 is 16 residues long. CDR3: CATSDSQGPSNQPQHF. In DNA form, the CDR3 reads TGTGCCACCAGTGATTCCCAGGGACCCAGCAATCAGCCCCAGCATTTT.